The sequence of this T cell receptor (beta chain) was determined in a study of naive CD8 T cells in extremely preterm neonates. Broader study findings: Preterm neonates had significantly lower iChao1 richness than other age groups.

Worth noting for this clone: The antigen remains undetermined.

Elective cesarean births at about 35-41 weeks, without labor or membrane rupture, supplied the cord blood. Only in-frame clones appear in the TCRdb table, and some are missing; sequencing was by immunoSEQ multiplex PCR. The table lists about 7,500 clones, about 98% of them singletons. This sequence originates from a newborn in good health. The sample consisted of naive CD8+ T cells from cord blood.

The CDR3 DNA reads TGCAGCGTTGAAGATCTGGGGACAGGGGGCTATGGCTACACCTTC. Its translation is CSVEDLGTGGYGYTF. V usage is TRBV29-1 and J usage is TRBJ1-2, with 11 bases matching TRBD1. This CDR3 region has 15 residues. Trimming at V came to 0 bases and at J to 4 bases, leaving 4 bases not matched to a gene. Germline CDR1 is SQVTM and CDR2 is ANQGSEA.